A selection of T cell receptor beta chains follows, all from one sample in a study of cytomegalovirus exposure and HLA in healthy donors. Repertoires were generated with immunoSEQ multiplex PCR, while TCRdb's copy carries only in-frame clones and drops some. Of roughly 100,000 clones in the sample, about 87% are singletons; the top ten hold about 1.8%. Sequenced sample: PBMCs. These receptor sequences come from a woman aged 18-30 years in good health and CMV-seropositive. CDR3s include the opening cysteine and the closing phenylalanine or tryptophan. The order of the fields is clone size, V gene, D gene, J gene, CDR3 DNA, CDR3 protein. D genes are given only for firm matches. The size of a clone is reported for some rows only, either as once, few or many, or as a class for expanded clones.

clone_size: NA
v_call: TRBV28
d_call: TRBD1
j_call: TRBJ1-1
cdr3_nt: TGTGCCAGCAGTTTGACCGGGACAGGGTCTGAAGCTTTCTTT
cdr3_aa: CASSLTGTGSEAFF

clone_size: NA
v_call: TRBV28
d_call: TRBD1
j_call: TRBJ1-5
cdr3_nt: TGTGCCAGCAGTCTCGGCCGGGACAGGGTTCAGCCCCAGCATTTT
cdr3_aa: CASSLGRDRVQPQHF

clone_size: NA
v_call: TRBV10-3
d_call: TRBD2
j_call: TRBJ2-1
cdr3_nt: TGTGCCATCAGGCAAGACCCGGGACTAGCGGGGGCGAGCTCCTACAATGAGCAGTTCTTC
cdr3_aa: CAIRQDPGLAGASSYNEQFF

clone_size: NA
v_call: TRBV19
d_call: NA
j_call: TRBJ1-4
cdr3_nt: TGTGCCAGTAGTGCCGACAGGCCTTCCTATAATGAAAAACTGTTTTTT
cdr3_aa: CASSADRPSYNEKLFF

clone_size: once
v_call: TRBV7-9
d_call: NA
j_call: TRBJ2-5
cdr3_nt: TGTGCCAGCAGCTGGACAGTTCAAGAGACCCAGTACTTC
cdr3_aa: CASSWTVQETQYF

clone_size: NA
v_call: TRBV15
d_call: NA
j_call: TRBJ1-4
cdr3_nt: TGTGCCACCAGCAGAGTCGGGGAGGGTGAAAAACTGTTTTTT
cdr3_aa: CATSRVGEGEKLFF

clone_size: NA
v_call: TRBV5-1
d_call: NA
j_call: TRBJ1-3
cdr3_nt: TGCGCCAGCAGCTTGGGGCAGGGAGGAAACACCATATATTTT
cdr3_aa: CASSLGQGGNTIYF

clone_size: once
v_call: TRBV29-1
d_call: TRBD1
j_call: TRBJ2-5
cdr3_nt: TGCAGCGTTTGCCCGGGACAGGCTAGACAAGAGACCCAGTACTTC
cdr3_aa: CSVCPGQARQETQYF

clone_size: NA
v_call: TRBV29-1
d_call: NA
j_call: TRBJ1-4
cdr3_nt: TGCAGCGTTGGGGGCCGTGGATTAGGAAAACTGTTTTTT
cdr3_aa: CSVGGRGLGKLFF

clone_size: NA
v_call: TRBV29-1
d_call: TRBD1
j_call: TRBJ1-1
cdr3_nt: TGCAGCGTTGAGGAGGACAGGGGGCATTCAGCTTTCTTT
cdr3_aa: CSVEEDRGHSAFF

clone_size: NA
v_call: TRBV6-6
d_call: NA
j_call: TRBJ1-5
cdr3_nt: TGTGCCAGCCGGACGGGAAGCAATCAGCCCCAGCATTTT
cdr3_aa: CASRTGSNQPQHF

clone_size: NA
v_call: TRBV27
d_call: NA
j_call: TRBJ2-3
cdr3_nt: TGTGCGAGCAACGGGGATACGCAGTATTTT
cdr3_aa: CASNGDTQYF

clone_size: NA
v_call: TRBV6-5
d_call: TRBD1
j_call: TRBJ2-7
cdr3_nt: TGTGCCAGCAGTAAACAGGGGATCCACGAGCAGTACTTC
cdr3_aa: CASSKQGIHEQYF

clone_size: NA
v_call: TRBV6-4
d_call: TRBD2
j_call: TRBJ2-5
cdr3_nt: TGTGCCAGCAGTGAGACTAGCGGGGGAGGAGAGACCCAGTACTTC
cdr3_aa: CASSETSGGGETQYF

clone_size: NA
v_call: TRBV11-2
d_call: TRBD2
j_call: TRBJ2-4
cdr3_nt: TGTGCCAGCAGCTCCCTCAGGACTAGCGGGGGGGCCGTGTACATTCAGTACTTC
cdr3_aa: CASSSLRTSGGAVYIQYF

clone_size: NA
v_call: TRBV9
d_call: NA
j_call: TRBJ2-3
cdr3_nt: TGTGCCAGCAGCGTGGTGGGGGGAGGTAGCACAGATACGCAGTATTTT
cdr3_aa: CASSVVGGGSTDTQYF

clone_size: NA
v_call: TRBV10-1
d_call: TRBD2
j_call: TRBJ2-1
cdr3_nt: TGCGCCAGACTAGCGGGGGGCTCCCCTCCCTACAATGAGCAGTTCTTC
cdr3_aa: CARLAGGSPPYNEQFF

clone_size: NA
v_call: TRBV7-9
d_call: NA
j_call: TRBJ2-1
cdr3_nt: TGTGCCAGCAGTAAGGGGGTTCACAATGAGCAGTTCTTC
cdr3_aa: CASSKGVHNEQFF

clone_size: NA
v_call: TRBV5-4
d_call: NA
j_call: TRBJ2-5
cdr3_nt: TGTGCCAGCAGCCCCCTCCCGGGGTCGGGGCAAGAGACCCAGTACTTC
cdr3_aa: CASSPLPGSGQETQYF

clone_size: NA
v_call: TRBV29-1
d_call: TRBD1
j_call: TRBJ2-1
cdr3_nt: TGCAGCGTTGAGGAGGACAGGGGATCTAATGAGCAGTTCTTC
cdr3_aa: CSVEEDRGSNEQFF

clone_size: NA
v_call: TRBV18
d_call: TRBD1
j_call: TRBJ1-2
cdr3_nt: TGTGCCAGCTCACCAACGGCAGGGGGCGTGACTATCTATGGCTACACCTTC
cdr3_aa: CASSPTAGGVTIYGYTF

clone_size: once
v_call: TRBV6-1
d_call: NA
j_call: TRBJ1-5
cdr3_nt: TGTGCCAGCAGTTCCGCAAGGGGGAATCAGCCCCAGCATTTT
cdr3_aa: CASSSARGNQPQHF

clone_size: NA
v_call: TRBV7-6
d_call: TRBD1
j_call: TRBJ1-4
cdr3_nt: TGTGCCAGCAGCTTAGTTCGAGGAACAGGGGTTGAAAAACTGTTTTTT
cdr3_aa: CASSLVRGTGVEKLFF

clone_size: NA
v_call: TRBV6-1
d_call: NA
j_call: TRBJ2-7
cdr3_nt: TGTGCCAGCAGTGAAGATGAGAAAGATCAGTACTTC
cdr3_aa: CASSEDEKDQYF

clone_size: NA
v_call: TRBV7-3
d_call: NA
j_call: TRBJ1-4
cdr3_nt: TGTGCCAGCAGCTTTTGGACAGCCGATGAAAAACTGTTTTTT
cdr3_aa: CASSFWTADEKLFF

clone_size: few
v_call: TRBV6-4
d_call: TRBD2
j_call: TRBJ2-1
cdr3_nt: TGTGCCAGCAGCCCCGGGACTAGCGGGGGAGCTGAGCAGTTCTTC
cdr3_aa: CASSPGTSGGAEQFF

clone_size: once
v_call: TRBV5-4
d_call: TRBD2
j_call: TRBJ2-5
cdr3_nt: TGTGCCAGCAGACCTGGACTAGCGGGGGGGCCAGAGACCCAGTACTTC
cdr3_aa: CASRPGLAGGPETQYF

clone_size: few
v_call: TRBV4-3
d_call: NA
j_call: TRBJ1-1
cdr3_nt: TGCGCCAGCAGCCAAGTTCTAGACGGGAACACTGAAGCTTTCTTT
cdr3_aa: CASSQVLDGNTEAFF

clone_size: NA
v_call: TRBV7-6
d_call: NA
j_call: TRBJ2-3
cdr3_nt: TGTGCCAGCAGCTTAGTTACAGCCTACACAGATACGCAGTATTTT
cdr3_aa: CASSLVTAYTDTQYF

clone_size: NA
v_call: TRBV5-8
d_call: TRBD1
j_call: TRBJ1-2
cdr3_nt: TGTGCCAGCAGGCCAAACAGGGGAATAGGGGGCTACACCTTC
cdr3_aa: CASRPNRGIGGYTF

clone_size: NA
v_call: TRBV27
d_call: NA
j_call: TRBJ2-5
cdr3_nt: TGTGCCAGCAGTTATCGAGGGTTTGGGCAAGAGACCCAGTACTTC
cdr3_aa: CASSYRGFGQETQYF

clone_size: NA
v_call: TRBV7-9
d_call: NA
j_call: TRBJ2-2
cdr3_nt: TGTGCCAGCAGCTCTACTCTCCCGGCAGGGGAAAACACCGGGGAGCTGTTTTTT
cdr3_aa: CASSSTLPAGENTGELFF

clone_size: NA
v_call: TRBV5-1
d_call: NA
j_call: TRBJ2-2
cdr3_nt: TGCGCCAGCAGCCCTTCGGGGACCGGGGAGCTGTTTTTT
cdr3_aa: CASSPSGTGELFF

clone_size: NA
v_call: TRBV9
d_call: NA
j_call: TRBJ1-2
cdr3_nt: TGTGCCAGCAGCCCCCTTGATTGGACTCGGTATGGCTACACCTTC
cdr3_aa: CASSPLDWTRYGYTF

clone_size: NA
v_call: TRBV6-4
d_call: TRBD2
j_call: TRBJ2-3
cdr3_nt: TGTGCCAGCAGTGAAAGTAGCGGGGGCGCAGATACGCAGTATTTT
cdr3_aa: CASSESSGGADTQYF

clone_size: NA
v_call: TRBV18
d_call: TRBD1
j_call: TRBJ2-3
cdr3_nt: TGTGCCAGCTCACCTCGGGCAGGGGGAGACACAGATACGCAGTATTTT
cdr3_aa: CASSPRAGGDTDTQYF

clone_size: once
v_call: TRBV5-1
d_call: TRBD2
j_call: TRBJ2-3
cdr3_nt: TGCGCCAGCAGCATAGGCGGGGGACCCAGCACAGATACGCAGTATTTT
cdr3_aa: CASSIGGGPSTDTQYF

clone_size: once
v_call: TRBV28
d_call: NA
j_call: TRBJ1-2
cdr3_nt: TGTGCCAGCACTCCAGGGGACTATGGCTACACCTTC
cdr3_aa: CASTPGDYGYTF

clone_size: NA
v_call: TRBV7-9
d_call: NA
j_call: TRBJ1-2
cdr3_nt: TGTGCCAGCAGCCCCCGGGTTGGGGGCAGGGCCTATGGCTACACCTTC
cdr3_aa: CASSPRVGGRAYGYTF

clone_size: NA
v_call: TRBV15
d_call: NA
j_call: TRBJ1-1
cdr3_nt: TGTGCCACCAGCAGAGGGGGGGGGCTAAACACTGAAGCTTTCTTT
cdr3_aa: CATSRGGGLNTEAFF

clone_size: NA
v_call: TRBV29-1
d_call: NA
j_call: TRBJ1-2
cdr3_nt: TGCAGCGTTGAAGGGGCCCCCTCTGGCTATGGCTACACCTTC
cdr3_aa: CSVEGAPSGYGYTF

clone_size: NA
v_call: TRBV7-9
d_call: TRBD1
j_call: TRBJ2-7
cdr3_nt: TGTGCCAGCAGCACCCGACAGGGCCCCTACGAGCAGTACTTC
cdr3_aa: CASSTRQGPYEQYF

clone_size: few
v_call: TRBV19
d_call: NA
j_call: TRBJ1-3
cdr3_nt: TGTGCCAGTATGGGCAGATCCGGAAACACCATATATTTT
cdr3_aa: CASMGRSGNTIYF

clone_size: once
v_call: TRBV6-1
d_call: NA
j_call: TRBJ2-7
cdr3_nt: TGTGCCAGCAGTGACTTGGGGGGTTACGAGCAGTACTTC
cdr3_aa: CASSDLGGYEQYF

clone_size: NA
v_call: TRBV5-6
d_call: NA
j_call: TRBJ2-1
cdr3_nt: TGTGCCAGCAGCTTGAAGCTAGTCTCCTACAATGAGCAGTTCTTC
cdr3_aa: CASSLKLVSYNEQFF

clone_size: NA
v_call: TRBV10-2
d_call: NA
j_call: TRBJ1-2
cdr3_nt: TGCGCCAGCAGTTCGGGGGACGCCTCACGCTATGGCTACACCTTC
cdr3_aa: CASSSGDASRYGYTF

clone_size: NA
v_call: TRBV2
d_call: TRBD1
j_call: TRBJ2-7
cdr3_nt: TGTGCCAGCAGGACCCGGGACAGGGGGTGGGTTGTCGAGCAGTACTTC
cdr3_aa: CASRTRDRGWVVEQYF

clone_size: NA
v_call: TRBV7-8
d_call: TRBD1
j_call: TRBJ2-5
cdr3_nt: TGTGCCAGCAGCCGTACAGGGGTGGAAGGGACCCAGTACTTC
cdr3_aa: CASSRTGVEGTQYF

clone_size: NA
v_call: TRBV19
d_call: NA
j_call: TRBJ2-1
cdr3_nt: TGTGCCAGTAGTTGGGGGGACCCAAGGAATGAGCAGTTCTTC
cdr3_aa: CASSWGDPRNEQFF

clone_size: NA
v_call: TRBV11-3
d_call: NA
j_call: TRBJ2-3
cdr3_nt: TGTGCCAGCAGCTCTAGGGAGGAAAACACAGATACGCAGTATTTT
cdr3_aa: CASSSREENTDTQYF

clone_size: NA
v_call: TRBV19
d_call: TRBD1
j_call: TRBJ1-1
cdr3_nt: TGTGCCAGTGCTCAGGGGGTAGCTGAAGCTTTCTTT
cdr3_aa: CASAQGVAEAFF

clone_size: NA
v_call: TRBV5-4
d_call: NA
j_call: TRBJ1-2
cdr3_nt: TGTGCCAGCAGCGCGCCCGCCTGGCCGGCGGGAGGCTACACCTTC
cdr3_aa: CASSAPAWPAGGYTF

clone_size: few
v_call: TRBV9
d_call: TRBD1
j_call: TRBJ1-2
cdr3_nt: TGTGCCAGCAGCATACGTACAGGGGAGATAGCCTTC
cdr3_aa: CASSIRTGEIAF

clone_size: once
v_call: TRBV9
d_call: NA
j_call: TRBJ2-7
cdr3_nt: TGTGCCAGCAGCCCTGAGTCTGCAGGGAGGACCTACGAGCAGTACTTC
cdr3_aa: CASSPESAGRTYEQYF

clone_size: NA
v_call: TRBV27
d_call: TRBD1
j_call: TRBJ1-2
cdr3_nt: TGTGCCAGCAGTCCGGGACAGATAAACTATGGCTACACCTTC
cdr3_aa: CASSPGQINYGYTF

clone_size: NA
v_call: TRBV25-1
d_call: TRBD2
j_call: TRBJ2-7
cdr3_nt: TGTGCCAGCAGTGACGCGGGGGGTTTCGGGTCCTACGAGCAGTACTTC
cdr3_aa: CASSDAGGFGSYEQYF

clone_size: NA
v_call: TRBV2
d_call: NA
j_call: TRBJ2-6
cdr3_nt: TGTGCCAGCAGTGAAGAGGCAGGCTCTGGGGCCAACGTCCTGACTTTC
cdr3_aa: CASSEEAGSGANVLTF